Listed below are T cell receptor beta chains from one sample, sequenced in a study of cytomegalovirus exposure and HLA in healthy donors. Using immunoSEQ multiplex PCR, the repertoire was profiled, and TCRdb retains in-frame clones only, with some absent. The table records about 110,000 clones, around 80% of them present only once. Sequencing input: PBMCs. All receptors come from a man aged 25 to 40 in good health and CMV-seropositive. Each CDR3 is given without its conserved first and last residue.

V,CDR3
TRBV30,AWTRNPGSQETQY
TRBV5-6,ASSRADSYNSPLH
TRBV10-1,ASSKRGQNNQPQH
TRBV5-4,ASSRPRGRKGEQY
TRBV5-4,ASSLDRGGEQY
TRBV18,ASSPAPLAGFNEQF
TRBV14,ASSVTNSGNTIY
TRBV6-6,ATRTGGSEEQPQH
TRBV7-9,ASGQGGGLQETQY
TRBV11-3,ASSLGASGNTIY
TRBV27,ASSLWQQETQY
TRBV4-1,ASSQDRAGDNSPLH
TRBV9,ASSVTGGRQETQY
TRBV2,ASRRGQGNNEQF
TRBV7-9,ASSITGADTQY
TRBV11-2,ASSLVGQSYEQY
TRBV7-7,ASSQGTEDTQY
TRBV9,ASSVGHANTEAF
TRBV13,ASSLTRTGAT
TRBV4-1,ASSQGRSGTEAF
TRBV19,ASSPWTVIVTNYGYT
TRBV23-1,ASSHGAVANEKLF
TRBV5-1,ASSSDRGDGYT
TRBV28,ASSIQVAYEQY
TRBV2,ASSRQVSGNTIY
TRBV12-5,ASGLDQPGFSGNTIY
TRBV30,AWTPDRVNTEAF